The T cell receptor (beta chain) under discussion was sequenced for a study of PD-L1 blockade in urothelial cancer. Turning to the study itself: Analyses used blood from 3 weeks (second dose) and 6 weeks after treatment start.

Points on this clone: The antigen is unknown.

Clones were read by immunoSEQ multiplex PCR, and TCRdb kept only the in-frame ones, dropping some. Of 53,000 or so clones listed, approximately 83% are singletons. General study findings and limits: Those with durable benefit had larger increases in tumor-associated blood clones at 3 weeks. Better survival was predicted by below-median pretreatment blood TCR clonality.

The CDR3 consists of 20 residues. Germline V lookup: CDR1 MDHEN, CDR2 SYDVKM. V shed 6 bases and J shed 4 bases, with 31 bases lying between them. This specimen consisted of PBMCs, obtained around atezolizumab (anti-PD-L1) treatment. This sequence joins TRBV28 and TRBJ1-5; D perhaps matches TRBD1 (5 bases). The clonotype comes from a man between 60 and 75 years old with urothelial cancer. This CDR3 is CASRPRTYTVSRGGNQPQHF. The CDR3 DNA is TGTGCCAGCAGACCCAGGACATACACGGTGTCTAGGGGAGGGAATCAGCCCCAGCATTTT.